This T cell receptor (beta chain) comes out of a study of T cells in Graves' hyperthyroidism and ophthalmopathy. Amplification yielded TCR beta CDR3 regions, with RNA transcripts as the source. Using the HTBI primer set, a first-round RT-PCR was run on the TCR CDR3. TCRdb used MiXCR to reprocess the multiplex PCR reads, holding one entry per CDR3 protein. The table includes around 450,000 distinct CDR3 sequences, 15% to 17% detected once. In its sample, this clonotype was seen many times. From germline, CDR1 is SNHLY and CDR2 FYNNEI. This CDR3 contains 15 residues. J was trimmed by 0 bases and V by 10 bases; bases with no gene match: 10.

This chain links TRBV2 with TRBJ2-3; the match to TRBD2 covers 7 bases. The source material was blood. This sequence was found in a woman in her late teens or twenties with Graves' hyperthyroidism. For the CDR3, the DNA is TGTGCCACCTTGGGATTTAGCGGGAGCACAGATACGCAGTATTTT. It yields the protein CATLGFSGSTDTQYF.